Included here is one TCR beta chain sequence, with context. This clone was detected only once. It has no known antigen specificity. Base qualities are missing; no much larger clone stands one base away. There are 15 amino acids in the CDR3, from cysteine to phenylalanine inclusive. Only CDR3 DNA is held: 45 bases, read in frame from base 1. Per the germline V gene, WSHSY is the CDR1 and SAAADI is the CDR2. Trimming at the junction amounts to 3 bases on V and 4 bases on J, and the germline ends lie 16 bases apart. The cohort consisted of approximately 670 healthy bone marrow donors. At the time of sampling, every cohort member was nominally healthy, though immune exposures that went unrecorded were likely present. The donor tested CMV seronegative, placing the donor among the 350 or so seronegative members of the cohort. Each donor provided a peripheral blood sample, and peripheral blood mononuclear cells were used for TCR beta sequencing. Genomic DNA extraction from the blood cell samples was performed with the Qiagen DNeasy Blood Extraction Kit.

The data were obtained in a study of cytomegalovirus exposure and HLA in healthy donors (dated by TCRdb to the late 2010s). Regarding the study in general: In an earlier analysis of 450 to 750 of the donors, around 290 Gb of sequence data and 90 million to 120 million unique TCR beta sequences from 180 million or so T cells were reported. Approximately 310 gigabases of sequencing data and tens of millions of unique TCR sequences were included in an early release covering about 600 HLA-typed donors. The genetic ancestry cluster associated with self-reported Caucasian donors included about four fifths of the 398 genotyped donors. The study aimed to test whether signatures of past pathogen exposure could be identified by cataloging public T cell receptors. The T cell repertoires of several hundred subjects were profiled by immunosequencing and related to cytomegalovirus serostatus. Besides the first cohort of under 700 subjects, a separate validation cohort made up of over a hundred different subjects was used. To predict cytomegalovirus infection status, the study combined high-throughput TCR immunosequencing, statistical association of individual TCRs with disease status, and machine learning. In a later analysis, previously published TCR beta repertoires from 550 to 750 donors were re-analyzed and high-resolution HLA genotyping was added so that TCR occurrence patterns could be studied. Rather than using new phenotypic data, the later analysis identified candidate immune exposures from TCR beta sequences and from how often those sequences occurred across donors. An earlier analysis of approximately 640 of the donors applied high-throughput TCR beta sequencing to assess whether each TCR beta V gene segment acted as functional or pseudogenic. Donor age, sex, ethnicity and CMV serostatus were compiled alongside the repertoire data. A later genetic analysis took genome-wide SNP genotypes for about 65% of the 666 donors and used that subset as a discovery cohort. All discovery cohort repertoires had been generated on a single sequencing platform. Class I and class II HLA loci were covered by the typing at four-digit resolution. The number of donors typed differed by locus, with roughly 629-640 for A, B, C, DRB1 and DQB1, 522 for DQA1, over 600 for DPA1, and some 470 for DPB1. About five DR-DQ haplotypes were treated as single units for association and clustering because of strong linkage in the cohort. Among 300 to 500 genotyped donors of the cohort, an average of roughly 230,000 unique TCR beta nucleotide sequences was sequenced per donor, of which about 19% were non-productive. Findings and caveats that apply to the study as a whole: Sequencing depth was assumed to be roughly uniform across donors in the presence/absence analyses, though that assumption may not hold. The authors suggested that the approach could potentially be extended to other disease states and immunological phenotypes. A later genetic analysis associated a missense DCLRE1C variant with V-gene and J-gene trimming of TCR beta chains, and an independent cohort replicated the association. A total of roughly 160 TCR beta chains were listed by the study as associated with cytomegalovirus. A later analysis reported that several top co-occurrence clusters appeared linked to parvovirus B19, influenza, CMV and Epstein-Barr virus. Correlated functional status among segregating V segments might reflect linkage disequilibrium, but an unknown experimental factor could not be ruled out. In vitro tests confirmed that three of the cytomegalovirus-associated TCR beta chains recognize cytomegalovirus antigens. In a later analysis, the rate of TCR association differed among HLA loci, with DRB1 alleles having the most associated TCRs and HLA-C alleles having the fewest. The classifier was reported to diagnose cytomegalovirus status with high specificity and sensitivity in both the original and validation cohorts. In a later analysis, HLA-associated TCR beta chains were found to be more clonally expanded and to have lower generation probabilities than equally common non-associated chains. In an earlier analysis of around 600 of the donors, most TCR beta V segments were observed in productive rearrangements about 87% or about 30% of the time, broadly matching IMGT annotations. In a later analysis, most CMV-associated TCR beta chains were found to appear HLA-restricted, with HLA associations seemingly driven largely by CMV exposure. A further reported finding was that TCR beta sequences accurately predicted the HLA-A and HLA-B alleles for most subjects in the first cohort. A group of highly shared sequence variants was considered likely to be a technical artifact of the sequencing pipeline. Because HLA typing was unavailable for some donors at each locus, only the typed subset was used in association tests. According to a later genetic analysis, donors in an Asian-associated ancestry cluster had fewer N-insertions in productive TCRs than the roughly 670-donor mean. Only TCR beta chains were sequenced in this cohort, and the absence of alpha or paired-chain data limited detectable features. Some IMGT-functional V segments, including TRBV6-2 and TRBV6-3, could not be told apart with the 87-base-pair reads, so those segments were excluded. Assigning TCR associations to individual alleles was difficult when HLA alleles, especially DR and DQ, strongly co-occurred. Most TCR sequences were observed very rarely across donors, whereas some public TCRs were present in many individuals. For the cohort, immune exposure information was limited to CMV serostatus. A later analysis associated some 17,000 TCR beta sequences with specific HLA alleles at a false discovery rate of 0.05. The earlier analysis of some 540 of the donors excluded approximately 17 rarely observed V segments, including chromosome 9 orphons, because counts were too low.

Library preparation was by the immunoSEQ multiplex PCR assay. A mixture of 60 forward primers for TCR Vbeta segments and 13 reverse primers for TCR Jbeta segments was used in the multiplex PCR. The CDR3 region of rearranged TCR beta genes was amplified from genomic DNA with a multiplex PCR assay. The amplified TCR beta libraries were sequenced on the Illumina HiSeq System as 87-base-pair reads. Turning to the authors' computational methods: In a later analysis, approximately 74 million unique TCR beta chains were counted across the 500 to 850 repertoires, and about 10 million of these chains were shared by at least two donors. To remove PCR and sequencing errors, raw reads were error-corrected and collapsed into unique sequences using a nearest-neighbor algorithm that merged closely related sequences. V, D and J gene segments were assigned by aligning CDR3 sequences to IMGT reference sequences. For a sequence to be retained, a match of at least six nucleotides was required to both a V gene segment and a J gene segment. A rearrangement was called productive if the CDR3 had no stop codons and remained in frame with V and J, and every other rearrangement was called non-productive. Following IMGT convention, CDR3 was defined as the stretch from the second conserved V-encoded cysteine up to the conserved J-encoded phenylalanine. The earlier analysis of about 500 of the donors excluded sequences that lacked an unambiguous match to a single V gene segment. An earlier analysis of a few hundred of the donors called V segments functional above 56.7% productive rearrangements and segregating when the between-donor standard deviation exceeded 5%. A statistical classification framework was developed to diagnose cytomegalovirus status using the catalog of TCR beta chain sequences. V and J gene assignment, in a later analysis, came from comparing TCR nucleotide sequences with IMGT/GENE-DB human TR gene sequences. In a later analysis, CDR3 sequences and most-parsimonious VDJ recombination scenarios were assigned using the TCRdist pipeline. A later analysis defined each TCR beta chain by its CDR3 amino acid sequence plus V-gene family, and excluded reads lacking a unique V-gene family. A later analysis removed nearly 600 highly shared, low-generation-probability nucleotide sequences to deal with suspected cross-contamination and a sequencing artifact. In a later analysis, a clonal expansion index was calculated for each public chain from normalized within-repertoire ranks of inferred template counts. Generation probabilities in a later analysis came from a VDJ recombination model fitted to out-of-frame rearrangements, and those results were checked against IGoR. Hypergeometric tests were used in a later analysis to score TCR-TCR, TCR-HLA and TCR-CMV co-occurrence, with a repertoire-size bias correction applied to the TCR pairs. To estimate false discovery rates, a later analysis permuted the HLA or CMV assignments 20 times. In a later analysis, co-occurring TCRs were grouped using DBSCAN, with TCRdist sequence similarity added in when clustering inside HLA-allele-positive subsets. Repertoires with fewer than 30,000 or more than 120,000 public chains, plus five repertoires with anomalous nucleotide sharing, were excluded from co-occurrence clustering. TCRdb took over this immuneACCESS table, retaining in-frame rearrangements with V and J assigned. Such tables are incomplete; in checked studies, under half of the missing clones stem from an unresolved V gene, and the remainder is unexplained. V and J calls and clone size come straight from that table; D and trimming were deduced from the DNA. Across this sample there are about 160,000 clones, with about 80% seen only once. Together, the top ten hold around 1.3% of the sample.

Sequencing input: PBMCs. The sequence joins TRBV10-2 to TRBJ2-7, with TRBD2 as a weak D call on 6 bases. This TCR was sampled from a woman aged 45-65 years in good health and CMV-seronegative. The nucleotide sequence reads as follows: TGCGCCAGCAGTGAAGCACAGAGGGGAGGATACGAGCAGTACTTC. It specifies CASSEAQRGGYEQYF.